The clone carrying this T cell receptor (beta chain) was seen a handful of times. No antigen is known for it. This specimen comes from a study of T cells after yellow fever vaccination. Study findings and constraints: The study re-detected most primary-vaccination clones after the booster (around 96% CD4, roughly 85% CD8). Contamination by abundant bulk-population clonotypes could be present in FACS-sorted repertoires.

Template switching by 5'RACE produced TCR cDNA, adding a universal primer site and UMIs. MiXCR, applied by TCRdb to the 5' RACE reads, yields one record per CDR3 protein. Among 150,000 to 200,000 distinct CDR3 sequences listed, approximately 10% were seen once. This CDR3 has 15 residues. Trimming stripped 6 bases from V and 1 base from J, with 12 bases between. Germline V gene data show CDR1 as MNHEY and CDR2 as SVGEGT. The V call is TRBV6-2 or TRBV6-3, the J call TRBJ1-4; D is uncertain. This material consisted of CD8+ T cells sorted from PBMCs, taken 15 days after the yellow fever booster vaccination. The TCR was taken from a man younger than 30 who received the YFV17D yellow fever vaccine. CDR3 in DNA: TGTGCCAGCAGCCCCTCGGAGGAAACTAATGAAAAACTGTTTTTT. Its translation is CASSPSEETNEKLFF.